These 28 T cell receptor beta chains share one sample of origin, sequenced in a study of monozygotic twins with inflammatory bowel disease. TCRdb reprocessed the 5' RACE reads and reports one entry per CDR3 protein, with no DNA. Listed are fewer than 150,000 distinct CDR3 sequences; 2.4% falls within the top ten. The specimen was blood. Receptors originate from a human donor with ulcerative colitis or Crohn's disease, or a healthy co-twin of an affected twin (not recorded which).

The chain joins TRBV5-6 to TRBJ1-1; TCRdb gives TRBD1 as the D gene, but with no DNA this cannot be confirmed. The germline V gene has CDR1 SGHDT and CDR2 YYEEEE. The CDR3 is 15 amino acids. CDR3 amino acids: CASSWQQGMNTEAFF.

This chain joins TRBV12-3 or TRBV12-4 and TRBJ2-3; TCRdb indicates TRBD2, and absent DNA this call remains unverified. The CDR3 extends over 16 amino acids. CDR3 residues: CASNPGTIFFTDTQYF.

V usage is TRBV20-1 and J usage is TRBJ2-7; TCRdb gives TRBD1 as the D gene, but with no DNA this cannot be confirmed. CDR3 length: 13 amino acids. Germline lookup yields CDR1 DFQATT and CDR2 SNEGSKA (reference sequence). CDR3 region: CSAEDGGTYEQYF.

V usage is TRBV7-2 and J usage is TRBJ1-5. The CDR3 totals 14 residues. Germline values: CDR1 SGHTA, CDR2 FQGNSA. The CDR3 region is CATRRGEGNQPQHF.

This chain links TRBV7-9 with TRBJ1-6; TCRdb's D gene call, TRBD1, goes unchecked for lack of DNA. The CDR3 length is 15 residues. Looked up from germline, CDR1 is SEHNR and CDR2 is FQNEAQ (reference sequence). The CDR3 region is CASSLQRQGNSPLHF.

The chain joins TRBV20-1 to TRBJ1-1; TCRdb calls TRBD1, which cannot be checked without DNA. CDR1 and CDR2 from the germline V gene are DFQATT and SNEGSKA (reference sequence). CDR3 length: 11 residues. This chain's CDR3 is CSARTGAEAFF.

The chain recombines TRBV4-3 with TRBJ1-1; TCRdb reports TRBD1, a call that lacks DNA to check it against. Germline lookup yields CDR1 LGHNA and CDR2 YSLEER. The CDR3 spans 13 residues. The CDR3 sequence: CASSQSTSLDRTF.

V usage is TRBV9 and J usage is TRBJ2-5. The germline V gene encodes CDR1 SGDLS and CDR2 YYNGEE. The CDR3 is 13 residues long. CDR3: CASSVGGRETQYF.

The chain is built from TRBV7-2 and TRBJ2-7; the D call of TRBD1 rests on TCRdb alone, since no DNA is present to check it. This CDR3 is 15 amino acids long. From germline, CDR1 is SGHTA and CDR2 FQGNSA. CDR3 in amino acids: CASSSRGTAAYEQYF.

The gene calls are TRBV5-1 and TRBJ2-2; TCRdb gives TRBD2 as the D gene, but with no DNA this cannot be confirmed. This CDR3 region has 16 residues. From germline, CDR1 is SGHRS and CDR2 YFSETQ. The CDR3 sequence is CASSFIGSAFTGELFF.

The J gene is TRBJ2-1, the V gene TRBV7-8; TCRdb names TRBD2, which stays unverified in the absence of DNA. There are 15 residues in the CDR3. Germline V lookup: CDR1 SGHVS, CDR2 FQNEAQ. CDR3 loop: CASSLGTSLGDEQFF.

The chain has TRBV20-1 and TRBJ2-7; checking the TCRdb D call of TRBD2 is not possible without DNA. The V gene's germline CDR1 is DFQATT and CDR2 SNEGSKA (reference sequence). The CDR3 is 13 amino acids. CDR3 sequence reads: CSADAGPPYEQYF.

The chain employs TRBV6-5 and TRBJ2-7; TCRdb proposes TRBD1, but this gene call is untestable without DNA. The CDR3 consists of 13 residues. CDR1 and CDR2 from the germline V gene are MNHEY and SVGAGI. The chain's CDR3 is CASSYSTGPEQYF.

The chain's CDR3 is CASSSQRGGFHEQFF. The chain has TRBV7-3 and TRBJ2-1; TCRdb proposes TRBD2, but this gene call is untestable without DNA. The CDR3 is 15 amino acids. CDR1 SGHTA and CDR2 FQGTGA come from the germline V gene. The whole variable domain, remainder taken from reference TRBV7-3 and TRBJ2-1, is GAGVSQTPSNKVTEKGKYVELRCDPISGHTALYWYRQSLGQGPEFLIYFQGTGAADDSGLPNDRFFAVRPEGSVSTLKIQRTERGDSAVYLCASSSQRGGFHEQFFGPGTRLTVL.

The CDR3: CASSLGTRNSPLHF. This rearrangement joins TRBV5-1 to TRBJ1-6. This CDR3 region has 14 residues. Germline V gene data show CDR1 as SGHRS and CDR2 as YFSETQ.

This chain links TRBV5-1 with TRBJ2-6. The CDR3 contains 16 residues. Germline values: CDR1 SGHRS, CDR2 YFSETQ. The chain's CDR3 is CASSDAIRSGANVLTF.

This chain uses TRBV12-3 or TRBV12-4 with TRBJ2-1; TCRdb's assignment of TRBD1 cannot be checked, as there is no DNA. There are 14 residues in the CDR3. CDR3 amino acids: CASSSGTWGHEQFF.

This CDR3 reads CASSQDWGNQPQHF. V and J are TRBV3-1 and TRBJ1-5. Germline V lookup: CDR1 LGHDT, CDR2 YNNKEL (reference sequence). This CDR3 has 14 amino acids.

The genes are TRBV4-2 and TRBJ1-2; TCRdb's D call of TRBD1 is untestable without DNA. This CDR3 comprises 15 residues. Germline CDR1 is LGHNA and CDR2 is YNFKEQ. This CDR3 reads CASSQDSGQVRGYTF.

This rearrangement joins TRBV3-1 to TRBJ2-7. Germline V gives CDR1 LGHDT, CDR2 YNNKEL (reference sequence). The CDR3 contains 13 residues. CDR3 loop: CASSQGNLYEQYF.

V usage is TRBV24-1 and J usage is TRBJ2-7; TCRdb names TRBD2, which stays unverified in the absence of DNA. Germline V gene sequence: CDR1 KGHDR, CDR2 SFDVKD. The CDR3 has 14 residues. CDR3 protein: CATSDSSRTYEQYF.

The chain employs TRBV20-1 and TRBJ2-7; TCRdb designates TRBD1, a call that cannot be tested without DNA. Germline CDR1 reads DFQATT; CDR2 reads SNEGSKA (reference sequence). There are 14 residues in the CDR3. The CDR3 protein is CSALDYRGQYEQYF.

This chain joins TRBV2 and TRBJ1-5; the TCRdb call, TRBD1, lacks DNA for checking. The CDR3 runs to 14 residues. The germline gives CDR1 SNHLY, CDR2 FYNNEI. The CDR3 region is CASSGTVSNQPQHF.

The rearrangement joins TRBV5-1 to TRBJ2-7. The CDR3 totals 14 residues. Per the germline V gene, CDR1 is SGHRS and CDR2 is YFSETQ. Here the CDR3 reads CASMLQVGNYEQYF.

The V and J genes are TRBV7-2 and TRBJ2-7; TCRdb's D call of TRBD2 is untestable without DNA. The CDR3 consists of 16 residues. Germline assignment: CDR1 SGHTA and CDR2 FQGNSA. CDR3 loop: CASSEASGTPFYEQYF. The entire variable domain, with the rest obtained from reference TRBV7-2 and TRBJ2-7, is as follows: GAGVSQSPSNKVTEKGKDVELRCDPISGHTALYWYRQSLGQGLEFLIYFQGNSAPDKSGLPSDRFSAERTGGSVSTLTIQRTQQEDSAVYLCASSEASGTPFYEQYFGPGTRLTVT.

This sequence joins TRBV7-2 and TRBJ2-3; TCRdb calls TRBD1, which cannot be checked without DNA. Per germline, CDR1 SGHTA and CDR2 FQGNSA. The CDR3 consists of 14 residues. CDR3 region: CASSQTWTDDTQYF.

CDR3 loop: CASSGLIAGGPETQYF. The chain links TRBV7-2 to TRBJ2-5; TCRdb selects TRBD2, and the lack of DNA leaves this call unchecked. This CDR3 region has 16 residues. Germline assignment: CDR1 SGHTA and CDR2 FQGNSA.

The chain has TRBV6-2 or TRBV6-3 and TRBJ2-2; the TCRdb D gene call, TRBD1, has no DNA to confirm it. CDR1 and CDR2 (germline): MNHEY, SVGEGT. The CDR3 spans 16 residues. CDR3 protein: CASSRKTGSRSGELFF.